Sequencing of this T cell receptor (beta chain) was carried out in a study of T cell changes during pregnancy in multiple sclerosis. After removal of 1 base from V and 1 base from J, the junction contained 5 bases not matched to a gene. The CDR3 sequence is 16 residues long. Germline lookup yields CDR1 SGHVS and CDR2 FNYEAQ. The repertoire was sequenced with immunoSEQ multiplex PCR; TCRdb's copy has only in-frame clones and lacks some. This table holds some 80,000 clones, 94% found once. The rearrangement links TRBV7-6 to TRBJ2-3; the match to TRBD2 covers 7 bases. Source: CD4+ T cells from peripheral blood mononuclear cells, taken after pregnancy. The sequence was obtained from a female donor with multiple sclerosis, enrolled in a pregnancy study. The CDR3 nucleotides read TGTGCCAGCAGCTTAGGCGCGGGAGCGCGCACAGATACGCAGTATTTT. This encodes CASSLGAGARTDTQYF.